Listed below are T cell receptor beta chains from one sample, sequenced in a study of T cell responses to AZD1222 COVID-19 vaccine. Here immunoSEQ multiplex PCR was the method, and the copy in TCRdb shows in-frame clones only, minus some. The sample yields 79,000 or so clones, about three quarters seen once. The sample consisted of peripheral blood, taken 28 days after the second dose of the MenACWY control vaccine. The receptors originated from an adult who received the MenACWY meningococcal vaccine as a control. CDR3s include the opening cysteine and the closing phenylalanine or tryptophan. Fields, in order: CDR3 protein, CDR3 DNA, D gene, V gene, J gene, clone size. A D gene is named only where the DNA matches it firmly. The listing skips clone size in some rows; elsewhere it reads once, few, many or a size class.

CDR3aa: CASRTSDADTQYF
CDR3nt: TGTGCCAGCCGGACTAGCGATGCAGATACGCAGTATTTT
d_gene: TRBD2
v_gene: TRBV13
j_gene: TRBJ2-3
abundance: NA

CDR3aa: CASRFSNQPQHF
CDR3nt: TGTGCCAGCAGGTTCTCCAATCAGCCCCAGCATTTT
d_gene: NA
v_gene: TRBV6-1
j_gene: TRBJ1-5
abundance: NA

CDR3aa: CASRDGTGGYTF
CDR3nt: TGTGCCAGTCGGGACGGAACCGGGGGCTACACCTTC
d_gene: NA
v_gene: TRBV2
j_gene: TRBJ1-2
abundance: NA

CDR3aa: CASRRSLADTQYF
CDR3nt: TGTGCCAGCAGACGATCATTGGCAGATACGCAGTATTTT
d_gene: NA
v_gene: TRBV6-5
j_gene: TRBJ2-3
abundance: NA

CDR3aa: CASRSFGVYGYTF
CDR3nt: TGTGCCAGCCGTAGCTTCGGGGTCTATGGCTACACCTTC
d_gene: NA
v_gene: TRBV28
j_gene: TRBJ1-2
abundance: NA

CDR3aa: CASSQQGRNEKLFF
CDR3nt: TGTGCCAGCAGCCAACAGGGACGTAATGAAAAACTGTTTTTT
d_gene: NA
v_gene: TRBV3-1/TRBV3-2
j_gene: TRBJ1-4
abundance: NA

CDR3aa: CASSRPATDTQYF
CDR3nt: TGTGCCAGCAGCCGGCCGGCCACAGATACGCAGTATTTT
d_gene: NA
v_gene: TRBV6-2/TRBV6-3
j_gene: TRBJ2-3
abundance: NA

CDR3aa: CASLDRGRNSPLHF
CDR3nt: TGTGCCAGCTTAGACAGGGGGCGCAACTCACCCCTCCACTTT
d_gene: TRBD1
v_gene: TRBV28
j_gene: TRBJ1-6
abundance: NA

CDR3aa: CASSQVASGGFVTQYF
CDR3nt: TGCGCCAGCAGCCAAGTGGCTAGCGGGGGGTTTGTTACGCAGTATTTT
d_gene: TRBD2
v_gene: TRBV4-1
j_gene: TRBJ2-3
abundance: few

CDR3aa: CASSLDSNTEAFF
CDR3nt: TGTGCCAGCAGCCTCGATTCGAACACTGAAGCTTTCTTT
d_gene: NA
v_gene: TRBV7-3
j_gene: TRBJ1-1
abundance: NA

CDR3aa: CASSFAGTGDEKLFF
CDR3nt: TGTGCCAGCAGTTTCGCCGGGACGGGGGATGAAAAACTGTTTTTT
d_gene: NA
v_gene: TRBV28
j_gene: TRBJ1-4
abundance: NA

CDR3aa: CASMPRGANEQFF
CDR3nt: TGTGCCAGCATGCCTAGGGGTGCCAATGAGCAGTTCTTC
d_gene: NA
v_gene: TRBV2
j_gene: TRBJ2-1
abundance: NA

CDR3aa: CASSPRGESYEQYF
CDR3nt: TGTGCCAGCTCACCAAGGGGGGAGTCCTACGAGCAGTACTTC
d_gene: NA
v_gene: TRBV18
j_gene: TRBJ2-7
abundance: NA

CDR3aa: CASSLSTGPSYEQYF
CDR3nt: TGTGCCAGCAGTTTAAGTACAGGACCATCCTACGAGCAGTACTTC
d_gene: NA
v_gene: TRBV27
j_gene: TRBJ2-7
abundance: NA

CDR3aa: CAWSVKTLAGPYEQYF
CDR3nt: TGTGCCTGGAGTGTAAAAACACTAGCGGGGCCCTACGAGCAGTACTTC
d_gene: TRBD2
v_gene: TRBV30
j_gene: TRBJ2-7
abundance: few

CDR3aa: CASSPGRRGIYEQYF
CDR3nt: TGTGCCAGCAGCCCGGGGAGGCGGGGGATCTACGAGCAGTACTTC
d_gene: TRBD2
v_gene: TRBV7-6
j_gene: TRBJ2-7
abundance: few

CDR3aa: CASRPDRGAYNEQFF
CDR3nt: TGTGCCAGCAGACCGGACAGGGGGGCCTACAATGAGCAGTTCTTC
d_gene: TRBD1
v_gene: TRBV6-1
j_gene: TRBJ2-1
abundance: NA

CDR3aa: CASSPGTPLGSGYF
CDR3nt: TGTGCCAGCTCACCGGGGACACCTCTCGGGTCCGGGTACTTC
d_gene: NA
v_gene: TRBV18
j_gene: TRBJ2-4
abundance: once

CDR3aa: CASSEGYSLGYTF
CDR3nt: TGTGCCAGCAGTGAAGGTTACTCTCTTGGCTACACCTTC
d_gene: NA
v_gene: TRBV25-1
j_gene: TRBJ1-2
abundance: few

CDR3aa: CAWSVSGEAFF
CDR3nt: TGTGCCTGGAGTGTGAGCGGTGAAGCTTTCTTT
d_gene: NA
v_gene: TRBV30
j_gene: TRBJ1-1
abundance: NA

CDR3aa: CASSSRGSHNEQFF
CDR3nt: TGTGCCAGCAGCTCCCGGGGTAGCCACAATGAGCAGTTCTTC
d_gene: NA
v_gene: TRBV7-6
j_gene: TRBJ2-1
abundance: NA

CDR3aa: CASSATGDGGYTF
CDR3nt: TGTGCCAGCAGTGCGACCGGAGATGGGGGCTACACCTTC
d_gene: NA
v_gene: TRBV25-1
j_gene: TRBJ1-2
abundance: NA

CDR3aa: CASAKGLETQYF
CDR3nt: TGTGCCAGCGCCAAAGGACTAGAGACCCAGTACTTC
d_gene: NA
v_gene: TRBV5-5
j_gene: TRBJ2-5
abundance: few

CDR3aa: CASSARGATDTQYF
CDR3nt: TGTGCCAGCAGCGCCCGGGGGGCCACAGATACGCAGTATTTT
d_gene: NA
v_gene: TRBV9
j_gene: TRBJ2-3
abundance: few

CDR3aa: CASSQEPRGSPLHF
CDR3nt: TGCGCCAGCAGCCAAGAGCCTCGAGGATCACCCCTCCACTTT
d_gene: NA
v_gene: TRBV4-3
j_gene: TRBJ1-6
abundance: NA

CDR3aa: CASSQRGDGYTF
CDR3nt: TGTGCCAGCAGTCAACGAGGGGATGGCTACACCTTC
d_gene: NA
v_gene: TRBV2
j_gene: TRBJ1-2
abundance: NA

CDR3aa: CASSLAGLAGAYYEQYF
CDR3nt: TGTGCCAGCAGCTTGGCCGGGCTAGCGGGGGCCTACTACGAGCAGTACTTC
d_gene: TRBD2
v_gene: TRBV5-8
j_gene: TRBJ2-7
abundance: NA

CDR3aa: CASSYGRGSQETQYF
CDR3nt: TGTGCCAGCAGTTACGGGCGGGGGAGTCAAGAGACCCAGTACTTC
d_gene: TRBD2
v_gene: TRBV6-5
j_gene: TRBJ2-5
abundance: once

CDR3aa: CASSFLSDTQYF
CDR3nt: TGTGCCAGCAGTTTTTTGTCAGATACGCAGTATTTT
d_gene: NA
v_gene: TRBV12-3/TRBV12-4
j_gene: TRBJ2-3
abundance: NA

CDR3aa: CASSPRGGMAYNEQFF
CDR3nt: TGTGCCAGCAGCCCTAGAGGCGGGATGGCCTACAATGAGCAGTTCTTC
d_gene: NA
v_gene: TRBV9
j_gene: TRBJ2-1
abundance: NA

CDR3aa: CASSQERQLEQFF
CDR3nt: TGTGCCAGCAGCCAAGAACGTCAACTTGAGCAGTTCTTC
d_gene: NA
v_gene: TRBV4-2
j_gene: TRBJ2-1
abundance: NA

CDR3aa: CASSRNTGNTEAFF
CDR3nt: TGTGCCAGCAGCCGAAATACGGGTAACACTGAAGCTTTCTTT
d_gene: NA
v_gene: TRBV6-5
j_gene: TRBJ1-1
abundance: NA

CDR3aa: CAGDEGRNTEAFF
CDR3nt: TGTGCCGGGGACGAGGGGAGGAACACTGAAGCTTTCTTT
d_gene: NA
v_gene: TRBV7-9
j_gene: TRBJ1-1
abundance: NA

CDR3aa: CASSSGVATPETQYF
CDR3nt: TGTGCCAGCAGCTCAGGGGTGGCTACTCCGGAGACCCAGTACTTC
d_gene: NA
v_gene: TRBV7-9
j_gene: TRBJ2-5
abundance: NA

CDR3aa: CASSLGGRGVTGELFF
CDR3nt: TGTGCCAGCAGCTTAGGCGGGCGAGGCGTCACCGGGGAGCTGTTTTTT
d_gene: NA
v_gene: TRBV7-2
j_gene: TRBJ2-2
abundance: NA

CDR3aa: CASSQARQSSYEQYF
CDR3nt: TGTGCCAGCAGCCAAGCCCGCCAGAGCTCCTACGAGCAGTACTTC
d_gene: NA
v_gene: TRBV4-2
j_gene: TRBJ2-7
abundance: many

CDR3aa: CSVRNGEAFF
CDR3nt: TGCAGCGTCCGGAACGGTGAAGCTTTCTTT
d_gene: NA
v_gene: TRBV29-1
j_gene: TRBJ1-1
abundance: few

CDR3aa: CASGLSGTGGYTF
CDR3nt: TGTGCCAGCGGGTTATCCGGGACAGGGGGGTACACCTTC
d_gene: TRBD1
v_gene: TRBV27
j_gene: TRBJ1-2
abundance: NA

CDR3aa: CASSPGGQGSGEQFF
CDR3nt: TGTGCCAGCAGCCCCGGAGGGCAGGGGTCAGGTGAGCAGTTCTTC
d_gene: NA
v_gene: TRBV7-3
j_gene: TRBJ2-1
abundance: NA

CDR3aa: CASSLFGQVYGYTF
CDR3nt: TGTGCCAGCAGTTTATTCGGACAAGTCTATGGCTACACCTTC
d_gene: NA
v_gene: TRBV28
j_gene: TRBJ1-2
abundance: NA

CDR3aa: CASRDSRTGGNTIYF
CDR3nt: TGTGCCAGCAGAGATTCCCGGACAGGCGGAAACACCATATATTTT
d_gene: TRBD1
v_gene: TRBV28
j_gene: TRBJ1-3
abundance: NA

CDR3aa: CASSRGTSPDYEQYF
CDR3nt: TGCGCCAGCAGCCGCGGGACTAGCCCAGACTACGAGCAGTACTTC
d_gene: TRBD2
v_gene: TRBV4-3
j_gene: TRBJ2-7
abundance: NA